This T cell receptor (beta chain) is from a study of blood T cell repertoires in COVID-19. At the level of the study: Samples taken during acute and convalescent COVID-19 were collected in the United States, Italy and Spain. The analysed material was cDNA or gDNA that came from T cells, B-cell-depleted T cells, or PBMCs.

Per the original methods: Researchers report that nucleated cell counts were estimated from reference gene primer amplification. Profiling relied on immunoSEQ multiplex PCR, and the TCRdb table lists in-frame clones only, not all of them. V, J and clone size derive from that table, while D and trimming were established from the DNA sequence. The table has 200,000 to 250,000 clones, roughly 80% seen once. From germline, CDR1 is SGHDN and CDR2 FVKESK. This CDR3 has 21 residues. V gave up 2 bases and J gave up 0 bases; unmatched junction bases: 18. This clonotype originated in a woman of 80 years or more with acute or convalescent COVID-19. Sequences were obtained from peripheral blood. The chain uses TRBV14 and TRBJ2-1; 8 bases agree with TRBD1. CDR3 amino acids: CASSQPGQAPGRISSYNEQFF. CDR3 nucleotides: TGTGCCAGCAGCCAACCGGGACAGGCGCCAGGGAGAATCAGCTCCTACAATGAGCAGTTCTTC.